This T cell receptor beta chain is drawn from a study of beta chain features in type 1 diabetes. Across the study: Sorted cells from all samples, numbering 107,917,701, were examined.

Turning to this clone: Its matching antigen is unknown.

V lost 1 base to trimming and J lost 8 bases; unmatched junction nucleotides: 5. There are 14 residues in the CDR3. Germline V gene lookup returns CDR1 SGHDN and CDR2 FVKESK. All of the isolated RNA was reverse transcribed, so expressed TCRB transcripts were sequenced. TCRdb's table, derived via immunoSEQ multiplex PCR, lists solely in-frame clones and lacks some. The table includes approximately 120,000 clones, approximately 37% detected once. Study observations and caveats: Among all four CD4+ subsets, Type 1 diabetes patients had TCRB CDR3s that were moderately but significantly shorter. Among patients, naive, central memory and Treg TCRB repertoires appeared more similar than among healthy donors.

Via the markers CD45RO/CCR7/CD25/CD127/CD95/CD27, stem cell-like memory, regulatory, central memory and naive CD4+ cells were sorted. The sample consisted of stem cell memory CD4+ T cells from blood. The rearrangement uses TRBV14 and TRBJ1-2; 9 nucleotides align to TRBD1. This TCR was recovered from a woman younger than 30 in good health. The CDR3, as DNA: TGTGCCAGCAGCCAAGGGACAGGGGCCCTAGGCTACACCTTC. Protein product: CASSQGTGALGYTF.